The next 15 T cell receptor beta chains were all read from a single sample in a study of early T cells in non-severe SARS-CoV-2 infection. MiXCR, applied by TCRdb to the 5' RACE reads, yields one record per CDR3 protein. The sample yields roughly 72,000 distinct CDR3 sequences, roughly 13% seen once. The source material was whole blood. These receptors came from an adult who was a healthcare worker with PCR-confirmed SARS-CoV-2 infection or an uninfected control (not recorded which).

The chain links TRBV28 to TRBJ1-3; D is ambiguous. The V end lost 5 bases, the J end lost 4 bases, and 15 bases lay between the germline ends. The CDR3 contains 15 residues. CDR1 MDHEN and CDR2 SYDVKM come from the germline V gene. This CDR3 is CASSPPIPRGNTIYF. Here the CDR3 DNA reads TGTGCCAGCAGTCCACCAATCCCTAGGGGAAACACCATATATTTT.

This chain connects TRBV7-2 to TRBJ2-4; no reliable D call. The CDR3 covers 13 residues. Deletions cut 1 base from V and 13 bases from J, with 14 bases between. CDR1 and CDR2 (germline): SGHTA, FQGNSA. CDR3 coding DNA: TGTGCCAGCAGCTTAGTGCCCCCCCGAGGACAGTACTTC. Residues: CASSLVPPRGQYF.

This clonotype came up once. The chain recombines TRBV28 with TRBJ2-1, with 9 bases aligning to TRBD2. The CDR3 spans 14 residues. The germline CDR1 and CDR2 sequences are MDHEN and SYDVKM. V dropped 8 bases and J dropped 9; count of bases not matched to a gene: 11. This chain's CDR3 is CASGLAGEIGEQFF. CDR3 in DNA: TGTGCCAGCGGCTTAGCGGGAGAGATCGGTGAGCAGTTCTTC.

A few counts support this clonotype. J is TRBJ1-1 and V is TRBV28; D gene ambiguous. This CDR3 comprises 15 residues. The V and J ends lost 8 bases and 1 base respectively, with 17 bases between them. CDR1 is MDHEN, CDR2 SYDVKM, per germline. The CDR3 region is CASPPPGVRNTEAFF. The CDR3 bases are TGTGCCAGCCCTCCGCCCGGGGTAAGGAACACTGAAGCTTTCTTT.

Ten or more counts support this clonotype. The gene calls are TRBV28 and TRBJ2-5, with a weak D call TRBD1 (6 bases). V was trimmed by 4 bases and J by 5 bases, leaving 14 bases between them. Germline CDR1 and CDR2: MDHEN and SYDVKM. The CDR3 loop spans 14 amino acids. CDR3 coding DNA: TGTGCCAGCAGTTCACACAGGGTCTCCGAGACCCAGTACTTC. This translates into CASSSHRVSETQYF.

This clonotype was detected ten times or more. The CDR3 DNA is TGTGCCAGCAGTTATTTCGAGACGAGCTCTGGAAACACCATATATTTT. Residues: CASSYFETSSGNTIYF. The gene calls are TRBV6-2 or TRBV6-3 and TRBJ1-3; D is uncertain. Germline V CDR1 and CDR2: MNHEY, SVGEGT. Trimming took 3 bases from V and 0 from J, leaving 12 bases between them. The CDR3 loop spans 16 amino acids.

At least ten counts were recorded for this clonotype. The chain employs TRBV28 and TRBJ2-1; 14 bases align to TRBD2. Germline V gene sequence: CDR1 MDHEN, CDR2 SYDVKM. The CDR3 covers 19 residues. The ends lost 4 bases at V and 2 bases at J; junction bases unmatched: 10. CDR3 bases: TGTGCCAGCAGTTCAACGGGACTAGCGGGGGCCACTGCCTACAATGAGCAGTTCTTC. Residues: CASSSTGLAGATAYNEQFF.

In its sample, this clonotype was seen many times. The chain carries TRBV11-2 and TRBJ2-4; maybe TRBD1 (5 bases). Trimming stripped 3 bases from V and 0 bases from J, with 6 bases between. CDR1 and CDR2 from the germline V gene are SGHAT and FQNNGV. There are 14 residues in the CDR3. As DNA, the CDR3 is TGTGCCAGCAGCTTTCAGGGAGCCAAAAACATTCAGTACTTC. Its protein is CASSFQGAKNIQYF.

There are many counts of this clonotype. The chain carries TRBV5-1 and TRBJ2-7; 14 bases align to TRBD2. Trimming removed 0 bases from V and 5 bases from J; junction bases left unmatched: 7. This CDR3 contains 17 residues. Germline lookup yields CDR1 SGHRS and CDR2 YFSETQ. CDR3 region: CASSLVPGLAGADEQYF. The CDR3 DNA reads TGCGCCAGCAGCTTGGTCCCGGGACTAGCGGGAGCCGACGAGCAGTACTTC.

Regarding this clonotype: At one boundary the junction diverges from the germline segment, which might be a read error. The V call is TRBV7-6, the J call TRBJ1-1; no clear D gene. CDR3 length equals 13 residues. Germline CDR1 reads SGHVS; CDR2 reads FNYEAQ. The CDR3 sequence: CVSSLAYGTEAFF. The CDR3 DNA is TGTGTCAGCAGCTTAGCGTACGGCACTGAAGCTTTCTTT.

This clonotype was counted only a few times. This chain links TRBV25-1 with TRBJ1-1; D uncertain. Germline CDR1 and CDR2: MGHDK and SYGVNS. The CDR3 is 15 residues long. Trimming took 2 bases from V and 1 from J, leaving 11 bases between them. This CDR3 is CASSENDWKNTEAFF. CDR3 DNA sequence: TGTGCCAGCAGTGAAAATGACTGGAAGAACACTGAAGCTTTCTTT.

This clonotype has just a few counts. The J gene is TRBJ2-3, the V gene TRBV11-3; 8 positions match TRBD2. V lost 3 bases to trimming and J lost 6 bases; unmatched junction nucleotides: 8. Germline CDR1 SGHNT, CDR2 YENEEA. The CDR3 is 15 amino acids. The chain's CDR3 is CASSFRAGERDTQYF. CDR3 in DNA: TGTGCCAGCAGCTTTCGAGCGGGAGAAAGGGATACGCAGTATTTT.

This clonotype was seen more than once but under ten times. This sequence joins TRBV5-1 and TRBJ2-3; the match to TRBD1 covers 9 bases. The V and J ends lost 3 bases and 4 bases, in that order; junction bases with no gene match: 3. In germline, CDR1 is SGHRS, CDR2 YFSETQ. The CDR3 has 14 residues. CDR3 amino acids: CASSSDRGADTQYF. CDR3 nucleotide sequence: TGCGCCAGCAGCTCGGACAGGGGCGCAGATACGCAGTATTTT. The full variable domain, with the rest looked up from reference TRBV5-1 and TRBJ2-3, is KAGVTQTPRYLIKTRGQQVTLSCSPISGHRSVSWYQQTPGQGLQFLFEYFSETQRNKGNFPGRFSGRQFSNSRSEMNVSTLELGDSALYLCASSSDRGADTQYFGPGTRLTVL.

This clonotype has a count of ten or more. The chain employs TRBV15 and TRBJ2-3; TRBD2 agrees at 12 bases. CDR3 length: 16 residues. CDR1 and CDR2 from the germline V gene are LNHNV and YYDKDF (reference sequence). After removal of 3 bases from V and 2 bases from J, the junction contained 3 bases not matched to a gene. The CDR3 loop reads CATSSGLAGSTDTQYF. In DNA form, the CDR3 reads TGTGCCACCAGCAGCGGACTAGCGGGATCCACAGATACGCAGTATTTT.

This clonotype qualifies as medium-sized. J is TRBJ1-2 and V is TRBV28, with D possibly TRBD1 on 5 matching bases. CDR1 MDHEN and CDR2 SYDVKM come from the germline V gene. The CDR3 loop spans 15 amino acids. The V gene lost 5 bases and the J gene lost 4 bases, with 17 bases spanning the gap. For the CDR3, the DNA is TGTGCCAGCAGTACGCGACAGCCAATCTCCTATGGCTACACCTTC. Its translation: CASSTRQPISYGYTF.